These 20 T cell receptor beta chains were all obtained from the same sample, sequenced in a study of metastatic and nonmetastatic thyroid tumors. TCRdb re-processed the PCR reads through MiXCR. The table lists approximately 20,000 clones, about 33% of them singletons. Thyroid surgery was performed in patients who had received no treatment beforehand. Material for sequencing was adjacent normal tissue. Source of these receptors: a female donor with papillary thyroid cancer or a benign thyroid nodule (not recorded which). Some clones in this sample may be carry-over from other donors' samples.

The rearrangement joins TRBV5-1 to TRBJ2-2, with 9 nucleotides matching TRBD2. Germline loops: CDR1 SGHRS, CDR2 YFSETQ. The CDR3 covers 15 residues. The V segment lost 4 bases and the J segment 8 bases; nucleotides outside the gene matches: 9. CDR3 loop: CASSIGLAQVGELFF. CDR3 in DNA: TGCGCCAGCAGCATCGGACTAGCGCAGGTGGGGGAGCTGTTTTTT.

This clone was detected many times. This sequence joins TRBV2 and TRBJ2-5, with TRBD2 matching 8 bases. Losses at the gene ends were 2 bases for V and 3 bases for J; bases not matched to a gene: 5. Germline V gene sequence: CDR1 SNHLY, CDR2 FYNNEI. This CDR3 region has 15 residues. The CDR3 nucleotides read TGTGCCAGCAGTGAATCCGGGACTAGGGAAGAGACCCAGTACTTC. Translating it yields CASSESGTREETQYF.

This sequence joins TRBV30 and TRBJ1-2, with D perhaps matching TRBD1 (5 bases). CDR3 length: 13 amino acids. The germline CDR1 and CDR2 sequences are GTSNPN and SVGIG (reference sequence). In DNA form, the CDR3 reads TGTGCTAAGACCGGGCAGGGTAACTATGGCTACACCTTC. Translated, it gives CAKTGQGNYGYTF.

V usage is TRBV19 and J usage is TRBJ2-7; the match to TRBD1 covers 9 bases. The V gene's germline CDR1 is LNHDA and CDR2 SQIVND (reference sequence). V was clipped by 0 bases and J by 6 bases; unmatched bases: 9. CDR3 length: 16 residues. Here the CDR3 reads CASSIDQGQGITEQYF. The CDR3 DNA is TGTGCCAGTAGTATAGATCAGGGACAGGGTATCACCGAGCAGTACTTC.

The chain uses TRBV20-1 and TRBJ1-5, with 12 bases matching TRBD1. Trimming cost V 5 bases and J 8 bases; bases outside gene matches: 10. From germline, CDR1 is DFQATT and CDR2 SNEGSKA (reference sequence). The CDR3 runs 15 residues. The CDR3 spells CSADPAGTGGEPQHF. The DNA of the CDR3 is TGCAGTGCTGACCCCGCCGGGACAGGGGGCGAGCCCCAGCATTTT.

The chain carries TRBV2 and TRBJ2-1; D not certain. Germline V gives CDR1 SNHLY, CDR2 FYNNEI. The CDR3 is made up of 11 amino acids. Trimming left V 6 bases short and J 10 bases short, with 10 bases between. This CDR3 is CASSLSGEQFF. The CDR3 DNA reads TGTGCCAGCAGCCTCAGTGGAGAGCAGTTCTTC.

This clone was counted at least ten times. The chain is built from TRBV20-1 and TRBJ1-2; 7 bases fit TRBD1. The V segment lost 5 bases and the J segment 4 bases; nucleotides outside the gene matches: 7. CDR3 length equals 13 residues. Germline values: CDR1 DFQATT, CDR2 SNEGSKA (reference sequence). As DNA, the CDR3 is TGCAGTGCTTTCCGGGCAGGGGGCTATGGCTACACCTTC. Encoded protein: CSAFRAGGYGYTF.

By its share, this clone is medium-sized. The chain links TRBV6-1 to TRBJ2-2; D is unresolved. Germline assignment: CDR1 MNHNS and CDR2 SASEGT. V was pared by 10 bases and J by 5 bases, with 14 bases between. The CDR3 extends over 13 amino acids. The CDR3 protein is CANLLRATGELFF. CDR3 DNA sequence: TGTGCCAACCTCTTAAGGGCGACCGGGGAGCTGTTTTTT.

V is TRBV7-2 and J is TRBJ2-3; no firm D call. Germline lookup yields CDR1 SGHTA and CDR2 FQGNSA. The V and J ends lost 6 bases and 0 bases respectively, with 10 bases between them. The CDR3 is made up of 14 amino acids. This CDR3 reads CASRPVRSTDTQYF. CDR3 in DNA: TGTGCCAGCAGACCAGTACGGAGCACAGATACGCAGTATTTT. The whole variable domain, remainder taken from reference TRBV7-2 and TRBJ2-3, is GAGVSQSPSNKVTEKGKDVELRCDPISGHTALYWYRQSLGQGLEFLIYFQGNSAPDKSGLPSDRFSAERTGGSVSTLTIQRTQQEDSAVYLCASRPVRSTDTQYFGPGTRLTVL.

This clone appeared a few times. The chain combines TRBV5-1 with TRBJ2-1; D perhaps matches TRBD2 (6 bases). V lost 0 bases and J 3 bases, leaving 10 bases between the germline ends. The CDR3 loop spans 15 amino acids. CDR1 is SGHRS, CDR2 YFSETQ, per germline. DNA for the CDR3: TGCGCCAGCAGCTTGGGGTTGGGGGGCTACAATGAGCAGTTCTTC. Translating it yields CASSLGLGGYNEQFF.

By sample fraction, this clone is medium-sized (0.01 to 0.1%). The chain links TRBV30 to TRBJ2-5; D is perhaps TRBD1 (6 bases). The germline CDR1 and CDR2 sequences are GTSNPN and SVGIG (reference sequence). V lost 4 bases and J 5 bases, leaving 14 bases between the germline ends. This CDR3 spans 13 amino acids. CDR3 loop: CAWKAGAVETQYF. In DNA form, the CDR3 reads TGTGCCTGGAAGGCAGGGGCTGTGGAGACCCAGTACTTC.

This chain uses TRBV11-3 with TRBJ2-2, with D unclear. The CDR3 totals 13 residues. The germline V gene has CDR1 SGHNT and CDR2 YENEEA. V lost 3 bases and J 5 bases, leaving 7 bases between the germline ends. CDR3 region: CASSFYVTGELFF. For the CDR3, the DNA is TGTGCCAGCAGCTTTTATGTGACCGGGGAGCTGTTTTTT. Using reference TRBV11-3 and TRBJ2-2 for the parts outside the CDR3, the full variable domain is EAGVVQSPRYKIIEKKQPVAFWCNPISGHNTLYWYLQNLGQGPELLIRYENEEAVDDSQLPKDRFSAERLKGVDSTLKIQPAELGDSAVYLCASSFYVTGELFFGEGSRLTVL.

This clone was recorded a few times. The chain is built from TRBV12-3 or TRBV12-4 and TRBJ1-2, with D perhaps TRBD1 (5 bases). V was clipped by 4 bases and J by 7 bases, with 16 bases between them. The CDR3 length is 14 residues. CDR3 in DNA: TGTGCCAGCAGTTCGCCGGGGGGGAGAGGTGGCTACACCTTC. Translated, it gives CASSSPGGRGGYTF.

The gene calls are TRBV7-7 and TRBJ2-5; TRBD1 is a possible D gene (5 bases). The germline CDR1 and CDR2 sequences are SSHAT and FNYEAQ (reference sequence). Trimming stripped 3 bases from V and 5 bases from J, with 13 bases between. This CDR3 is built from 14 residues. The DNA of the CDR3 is TGTGCCAGCAGCTTTGGGCAGGGCGGCGAGACCCAGTACTTC. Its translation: CASSFGQGGETQYF.

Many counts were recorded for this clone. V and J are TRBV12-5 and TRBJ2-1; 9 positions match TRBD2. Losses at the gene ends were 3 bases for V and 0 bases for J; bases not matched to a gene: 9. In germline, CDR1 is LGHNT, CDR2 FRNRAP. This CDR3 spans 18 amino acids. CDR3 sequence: CASGFDGLAGLSYNEQFF. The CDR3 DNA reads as TGTGCTAGTGGTTTTGACGGGCTAGCGGGGCTCTCCTACAATGAGCAGTTCTTC.

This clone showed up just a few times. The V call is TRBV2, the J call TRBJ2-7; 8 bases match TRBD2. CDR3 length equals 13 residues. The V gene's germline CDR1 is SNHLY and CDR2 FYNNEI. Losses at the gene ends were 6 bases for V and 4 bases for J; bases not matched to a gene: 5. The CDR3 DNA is TGTGCCAGCAGAGCGGGGGCTACGTACGAGCAGTACTTC. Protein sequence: CASRAGATYEQYF. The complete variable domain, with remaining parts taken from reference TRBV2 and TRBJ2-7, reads EPEVTQTPSHQVTQMGQEVILRCVPISNHLYFYWYRQILGQKVEFLVSFYNNEISEKSEIFDDQFSVERPDGSNFTLKIRSTKLEDSAMYFCASRAGATYEQYFGPGTRLTVT.

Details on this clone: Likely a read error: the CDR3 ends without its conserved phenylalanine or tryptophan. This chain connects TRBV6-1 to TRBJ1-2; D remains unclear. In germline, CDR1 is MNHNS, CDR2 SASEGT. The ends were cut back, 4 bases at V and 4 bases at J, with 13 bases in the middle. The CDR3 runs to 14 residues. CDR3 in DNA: TGTGCCAGCAGTGCCGCCGGGTCGGTCTATGGCTACACCTTG. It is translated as CASSAAGSVYGYTL.

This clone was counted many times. The CDR3 spells CSAREGPWSNQPQHF. DNA for the CDR3: TGCAGTGCTAGGGAGGGACCGTGGAGCAATCAGCCCCAGCATTTT. J is TRBJ1-5 and V is TRBV20-1; perhaps TRBD1 as D (5 bases). V lost 3 bases, J lost 1 base, and 13 bases lay in between. Per germline, CDR1 DFQATT and CDR2 SNEGSKA (reference sequence). This CDR3 is built from 15 residues.

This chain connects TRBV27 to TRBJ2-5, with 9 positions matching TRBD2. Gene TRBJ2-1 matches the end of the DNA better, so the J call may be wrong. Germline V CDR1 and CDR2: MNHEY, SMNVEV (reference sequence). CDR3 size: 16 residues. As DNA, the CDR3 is TGTGCCAGCAGTTTCACGGGGACTAGCCTATACAATGAGCAGTTCTTC. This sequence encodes CASSFTGTSLYNEQFF.

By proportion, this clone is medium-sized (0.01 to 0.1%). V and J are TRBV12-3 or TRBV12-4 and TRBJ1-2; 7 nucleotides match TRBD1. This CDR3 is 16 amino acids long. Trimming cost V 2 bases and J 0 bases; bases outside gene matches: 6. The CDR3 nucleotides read TGTGCCAGCAGTTTAAGCTCCAGGGGGGCTAACTATGGCTACACCTTC. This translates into CASSLSSRGANYGYTF.